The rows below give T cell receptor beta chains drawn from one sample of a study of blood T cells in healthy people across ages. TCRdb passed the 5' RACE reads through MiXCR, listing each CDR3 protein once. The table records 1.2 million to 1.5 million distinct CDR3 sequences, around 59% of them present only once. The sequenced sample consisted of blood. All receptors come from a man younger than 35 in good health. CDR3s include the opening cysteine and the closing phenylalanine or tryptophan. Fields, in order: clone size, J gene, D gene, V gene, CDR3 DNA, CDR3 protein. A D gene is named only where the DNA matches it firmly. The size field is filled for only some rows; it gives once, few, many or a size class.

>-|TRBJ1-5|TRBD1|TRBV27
TGTGCCAGCCGAGGACAGGCGCCTTCGAATCAGCCCCAGCATTTT
CASRGQAPSNQPQHF
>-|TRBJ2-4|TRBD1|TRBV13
TGTGCCAGCAGCCCAACAGCCGGGACAGGCTCAGAGCAGTACTTC
CASSPTAGTGSEQYF
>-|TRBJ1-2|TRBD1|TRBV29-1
TGCAGCGCCGGGACAGGGAGGGTTGGCTACACCTTC
CSAGTGRVGYTF
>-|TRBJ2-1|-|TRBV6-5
TGTGCCAGCACCGCCGAGACAGGCCCATATTGGGGTGAGCAGTTCTTC
CASTAETGPYWGEQFF
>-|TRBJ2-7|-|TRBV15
TGTGCCACCAGCAGTCGGCGGACGACCTACGAGCAGTACTTC
CATSSRRTTYEQYF
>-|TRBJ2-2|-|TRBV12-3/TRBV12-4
TGTGCCAGCAGGTTACTAGGTCCCACCGGGGAGCTGTTTTTT
CASRLLGPTGELFF
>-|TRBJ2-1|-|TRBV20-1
TGCAGTGCCCTCGGGATCAATGAGCAGTTCTTC
CSALGINEQFF
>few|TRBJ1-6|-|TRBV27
TGTGCCAGCAGTTTATTATCATCGGCGCAGAGCTCCTATAATTCACCCCTCCACTTT
CASSLLSSAQSSYNSPLHF
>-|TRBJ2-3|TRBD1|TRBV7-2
TGTGCCAGCATCCTAAGGGGGCGGGATACGCAGTATTTT
CASILRGRDTQYF
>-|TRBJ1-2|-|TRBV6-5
TGTGCCAGCAGCAACCGGGACCCCTATGGCTACACCTTC
CASSNRDPYGYTF
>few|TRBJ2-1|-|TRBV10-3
TGTGCCATGGGCGCTGGCAGGGGGAGGGTCAATGAGCAGTTCTTC
CAMGAGRGRVNEQFF
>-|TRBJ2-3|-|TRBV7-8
TGTGCCAGCAGCACCCCCGCCGGGGGAGATACGCAGTATTTT
CASSTPAGGDTQYF
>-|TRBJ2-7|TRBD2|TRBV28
TGTGCCACCAGTGGCGGGGGTCGAGCCTACGAGCAGTACTTC
CATSGGGRAYEQYF
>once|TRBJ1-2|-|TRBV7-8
TGTGCCAGCAGCTTAAAAATAGTCGATGGCTACACCTTC
CASSLKIVDGYTF
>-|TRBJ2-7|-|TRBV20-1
TGCAGTGGAATTGACAGGCGGGTCTCCTACGAGCAGTACTTC
CSGIDRRVSYEQYF
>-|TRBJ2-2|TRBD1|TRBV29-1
TGCAGCGCCTACGGGACAGGGAACGTCCCAAACACCGGGGAGCTGTTTTTT
CSAYGTGNVPNTGELFF
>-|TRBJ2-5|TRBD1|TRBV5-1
TGCGCCAGCAGCAGTCGGACAGGGGGCGTCTTAGAGACCCAGTACTTC
CASSSRTGGVLETQYF
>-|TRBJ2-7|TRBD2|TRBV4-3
TGCGCCAGCAGCCCCCACCAGCGGGGTTACGAGCAGTACTTC
CASSPHQRGYEQYF
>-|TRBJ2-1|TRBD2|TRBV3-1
TGTGCCAGCAGCCAAGATTTGGGAGCGGGAGTTATCAATGAGCAGTTCTTC
CASSQDLGAGVINEQFF
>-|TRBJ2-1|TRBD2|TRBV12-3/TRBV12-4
TGTGCCAGCAGTGCATATCTAGCGGGGGGCAACAATGAGCAGTTCTTC
CASSAYLAGGNNEQFF
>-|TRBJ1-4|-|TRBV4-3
TGCGCCAGCAGCGGGACGGACTATGAAAAACTGTTTTTT
CASSGTDYEKLFF
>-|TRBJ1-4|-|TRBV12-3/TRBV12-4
TGTGCCAGCGGCAGGGGATTAAATGAAAAACTGTTTTTT
CASGRGLNEKLFF
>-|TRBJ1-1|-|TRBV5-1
TGCGCCAGCAGCTTGGCCTTCAGTGTACCCGGGGAAGCTTTCTTT
CASSLAFSVPGEAFF
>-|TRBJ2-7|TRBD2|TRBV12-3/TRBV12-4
TGTGCCAGCACCCGAAGCGGGGGACCTTCCTACGAGCAGTACTTC
CASTRSGGPSYEQYF
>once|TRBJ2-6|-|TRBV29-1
TGCAGCGTTGAACACGGGACCGCCTCTGGGGCCAACGTCCTGACTTTC
CSVEHGTASGANVLTF
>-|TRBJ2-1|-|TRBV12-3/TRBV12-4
TGTGCCAGCAGTTACCTGATCCCTAATGAGCAGTTCTTC
CASSYLIPNEQFF
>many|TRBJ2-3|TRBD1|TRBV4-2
TGTGCCAGCAGCTTCAGGGGGCCCGGAGAAGATACGCAGTATTTT
CASSFRGPGEDTQYF
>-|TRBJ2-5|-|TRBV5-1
TGCTCCAGCAGCCACCCCTGGGAACAAGAGACCCAGTACTTC
CSSSHPWEQETQYF
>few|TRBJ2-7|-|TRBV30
TGTGCCATGTCCGGGACTCCGGGAGAGCAGTACTTC
CAMSGTPGEQYF
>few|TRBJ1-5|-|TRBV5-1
TGCGCCAGCAGCTCATCCGCAGGACCGGGGCAGCCCCAGCATTTT
CASSSSAGPGQPQHF
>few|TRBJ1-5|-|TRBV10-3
TGTGCCAGCTACGGAGTGATCCGGCCCCAGCATTTT
CASYGVIRPQHF
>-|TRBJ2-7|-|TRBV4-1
TGCGCCAGCAGCCTTCGGGTTGGGTCCTACGAGCAGTACTTC
CASSLRVGSYEQYF
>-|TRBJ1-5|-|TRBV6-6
TGTGCCAGCAGTTACTTCCCTGCGGAACAGCCCCAGCATTTT
CASSYFPAEQPQHF
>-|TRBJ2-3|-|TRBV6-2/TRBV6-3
TGTGCCAGCAGTTATTCTGGGGCAGGGGGCACAGATACGCAGTATTTT
CASSYSGAGGTDTQYF
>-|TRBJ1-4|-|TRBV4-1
TGCGCCTGCAGCCAAGAACGTATGGGGAATGAAAAACTGTTTTTT
CACSQERMGNEKLFF
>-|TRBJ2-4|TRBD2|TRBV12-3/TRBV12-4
TGTGCCAGCAGTCCCCGACTAGCGGGGGGGGTGAGGGACATTCAGTACTTC
CASSPRLAGGVRDIQYF
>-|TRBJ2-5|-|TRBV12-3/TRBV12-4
TGTGCCAGCAATTCGTCCTTACAAGAGACCCAGTACTTC
CASNSSLQETQYF
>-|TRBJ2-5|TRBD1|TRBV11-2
TGTGCCAGCGGCTTAGACGGCCAGGGGGCTGGAGAGACCCAGTACTTC
CASGLDGQGAGETQYF
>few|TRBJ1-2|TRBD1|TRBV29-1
TGCAGCGGGGGACAGTGGAATGGAGGCTACACCTTC
CSGGQWNGGYTF